Each of the 29 T cell receptor beta chains below was sequenced from the same sample in a study of blood T cells in healthy people across ages. Through a sample-barcoded 5' primer and a J-beta primer mix, a second PCR was run for roughly 7 to 11 cycles. Each CDR3 protein is one row after TCRdb ran MiXCR on the 5' RACE reads. The sample records roughly 900,000 distinct CDR3 sequences, 25% to 30% being singletons. The source material was blood. These receptors all stem from a woman aged 80 or over in good health.

Comments on this clonotype: This may stem from a read error, because a much larger clone lies one nucleotide away. The rearrangement uses TRBV5-4 and TRBJ2-7; a possible D gene is TRBD1 (6 bases). Germline V gives CDR1 SGHNT, CDR2 YYREEE (reference sequence). V lost 3 bases and J lost 6, with 16 bases in between. This CDR3 spans 14 amino acids. CDR3: CASSWEQGKGEQYF. CDR3 DNA: TGTGCCAGCAGCTGGGAACAGGGCAAGGGCGAGCAGTACTTC.

This chain connects TRBV6-2 or TRBV6-3 to TRBJ1-2; tentative D call: TRBD1 (6 bases). This CDR3 is built from 14 residues. V gave up 7 bases and J gave up 1 base, with 13 bases separating them. Germline CDR1 and CDR2: MNHEY and SVGEGT. CDR3 DNA sequence: TGTGCCAGCAAATCCGGACAGATTAACTATGGCTACACCTTC. As protein: CASKSGQINYGYTF.

This chain links TRBV5-4 with TRBJ2-7; TRBD2 matches at 9 bases. The CDR3 covers 15 residues. The J segment lost 5 bases and the V segment lost 0 bases, leaving 6 bases of the junction unmatched. CDR1 SGHNT and CDR2 YYREEE come from the germline V gene (reference sequence). This CDR3 reads CASSLVGGGADEQYF. The CDR3 coding sequence is TGTGCCAGCAGCTTGGTGGGCGGGGGGGCCGACGAGCAGTACTTC.

Remarks on this clonotype: This may arise from a read error, as a much more abundant clone is one base away. The chain combines TRBV20-1 with TRBJ2-1; the match to TRBD1 covers 7 bases. Trimming at V came to 5 bases and at J to 6 bases, leaving 10 bases not matched to a gene. This CDR3 contains 14 residues. CDR1 is DFQATT and CDR2 is SNEGSKA in the germline V gene (reference sequence). Here the CDR3 reads CSAPRQGRGNEQFF. As DNA, the CDR3 is TGCAGTGCTCCTAGACAGGGCCGCGGCAATGAGCAGTTCTTC.

There are a few counts of this clonotype. This chain links TRBV12-3 or TRBV12-4 with TRBJ1-4; D remains ambiguous. V was clipped by 2 bases and J by 0 bases, with 7 bases between them. The CDR3 length is 15 residues. The CDR3 here is CASSLTLATNEKLFF. CDR3 nucleotide sequence: TGTGCCAGCAGTTTAACCCTGGCAACTAATGAAAAACTGTTTTTT.

This clonotype was picked up many times. The chain is built from TRBV7-2 and TRBJ2-1, with 8 bases matching TRBD1. This CDR3 has 15 residues. CDR1 and CDR2 (germline): SGHTA, FQGNSA. Germline trimming cut 1 base from V and 7 bases from J; bases unmatched to any gene: 6. The CDR3 here is CASSLETGARNEQFF. CDR3 DNA sequence: TGTGCCAGCAGCTTAGAGACAGGGGCTAGGAATGAGCAGTTCTTC.

At least ten counts were recorded for this clonotype. The rearrangement joins TRBV20-1 to TRBJ2-7; D gene uncertain. V was pared by 0 bases and J by 5 bases, with 8 bases between. In germline, CDR1 is DFQATT, CDR2 SNEGSKA (reference sequence). The CDR3 extends over 12 amino acids. CDR3 in amino acids: CSARDSGNEQYF. For the CDR3, the DNA is TGCAGTGCTAGAGATTCCGGAAACGAGCAGTACTTC.

A note on this clonotype: Relative to the germline gene, one junction end is altered; a read error may explain this. V and J are TRBV11-2 and TRBJ2-3; D is unclear. This CDR3 contains 13 residues. The germline CDR1 and CDR2 sequences are SGHAT and FQNNGV. The CDR3 sequence: CATSWTPADTQYF. The DNA of the CDR3 is TGTGCCACCAGCTGGACCCCCGCAGATACGCAGTATTTT.

This clonotype has just a few counts. The chain uses TRBV6-2 or TRBV6-3 and TRBJ2-2; TRBD2 agrees at 7 bases. Trimming at V came to 5 bases and at J to 4 bases, leaving 4 bases not matched to a gene. CDR1 MNHEY and CDR2 SVGEGT come from the germline V gene. The CDR3 length is 14 residues. The CDR3 sequence: CASSRTSRTGELFF. The CDR3 bases are TGTGCCAGCAGTCGGACTAGTCGCACCGGGGAGCTGTTTTTT.

Many counts were recorded for this clonotype. The V call is TRBV7-2, the J call TRBJ1-2; D is ambiguous. The CDR3 is made up of 15 amino acids. Germline CDR1 reads SGHTA; CDR2 reads FQGNSA. V was cut by 5 bases and J by 2 bases, with 15 bases left in between. CDR3 amino acids: CASSPPNGANYGYTF. CDR3 sequence (DNA): TGTGCCAGCAGCCCCCCGAACGGCGCAAACTATGGCTACACCTTC.

This clonotype was observed a handful of times. V is TRBV3-1 and J is TRBJ2-6, with unresolved D. V lost 10 bases, J lost 4 bases, and 8 bases lay in between. CDR3 length equals 12 residues. Per the germline V gene, CDR1 is LGHDT and CDR2 is YNNKEL (reference sequence). CDR3 sequence: CATGPGANVLTF. The CDR3 DNA follows: TGTGCCACCGGACCCGGGGCCAACGTCCTGACTTTC.

V gene TRBV7-2 combines with J gene TRBJ2-5; 8 bases agree with TRBD2. In germline, CDR1 is SGHTA, CDR2 FQGNSA. The CDR3 runs 14 residues. Trimming took 5 bases from V and 13 from J; bases not matched to a gene: 15. The CDR3 reads CASSNRGGQEARYF. The CDR3 nucleotides read TGTGCCAGCAGCAACCGGGGGGGCCAAGAGGCCCGGTACTTC.

This clonotype was recorded at least ten times. This chain links TRBV11-2 with TRBJ2-7; D is tentatively TRBD1 or TRBD2 (7 bases each). CDR3 size: 16 residues. The V end was cut by 9 bases, the J end by 1 base, with 22 bases between. Germline V lookup: CDR1 SGHAT, CDR2 FQNNGV. CDR3 amino acids: CASRDRVRGGSYEQYF. CDR3 in DNA: TGTGCCAGTAGAGACAGGGTCAGGGGGGGATCCTACGAGCAGTACTTC. Full variable domain (rest looked up from reference TRBV11-2 and TRBJ2-7): EAGVAQSPRYKIIEKRQSVAFWCNPISGHATLYWYQQILGQGPKLLIQFQNNGVVDDSQLPKDRFSAERLKGVDSTLKIQPAKLEDSAVYLCASRDRVRGGSYEQYFGPGTRLTVT.

This chain connects TRBV6-2 or TRBV6-3 to TRBJ1-5; no reliable D call. The ends were cut back, 0 bases at V and 6 bases at J, with 15 bases in the middle. The CDR3 consists of 16 residues. CDR1 and CDR2 (germline): MNHEY, SVGEGT. The CDR3: CASSYSRWRAGQPQHF. DNA for the CDR3: TGTGCCAGCAGTTACTCGAGATGGAGGGCAGGTCAGCCCCAGCATTTT.

There are many counts of this clonotype. The CDR3 coding sequence is TGTGCCATCAGTGATGGACAGGGGATAACGTACGAGCAGTACTTC. Residues: CAISDGQGITYEQYF. This sequence joins TRBV10-3 and TRBJ2-7, with 9 bases aligning to TRBD1. The CDR3 runs 15 residues. V lost 3 bases, J lost 4 bases, and 7 bases stayed unmatched. In germline, CDR1 is ENHRY, CDR2 SYGVKD.

In the case of this clonotype: A single base separates this from a much larger clone, so it may be a read error. The J gene is TRBJ2-7, the V gene TRBV11-2, with D hard to call. The ends were cut back, 4 bases at V and 4 bases at J, with 14 bases in the middle. The CDR3 totals 14 residues. Germline CDR1 reads SGHAT; CDR2 reads FQNNGV. CDR3 sequence: CASSSTRPCYEQYF. The CDR3 coding sequence is TGTGCCAGCAGCTCCACGAGGCCCTGTTACGAGCAGTACTTC.

V and J are TRBV4-2 and TRBJ2-1, with TRBD2 as a possible D gene (5 bases). CDR1 is LGHNA, CDR2 YNFKEQ, per germline. CDR3 length: 18 amino acids. The V and J ends lost 5 bases and 0 bases respectively, with 20 bases between them. As DNA, the CDR3 is TGTGCCAGCAGCTCAGGCCCAGACGGGGTAAGCTCCTACAATGAGCAGTTCTTC. It translates to CASSSGPDGVSSYNEQFF.

This clonotype was recorded at least ten times. V gene TRBV20-1 combines with J gene TRBJ2-5; possible D gene TRBD1, 5 bases. The V and J ends lost 3 bases and 0 bases respectively, with 11 bases between them. CDR3 length: 14 residues. Germline-derived CDR1 and CDR2 are DFQATT and SNEGSKA (reference sequence). The CDR3 nucleotides read TGCAGTGCTAGTCGTTCGACAGACCAAGAGACCCAGTACTTC. Protein product: CSASRSTDQETQYF.

This clonotype appeared a single time. The chain employs TRBV20-1 and TRBJ1-3, with D possibly TRBD1 on 5 matching bases. V gave up 0 bases and J gave up 6 bases, with 12 bases separating them. The CDR3 runs 14 residues. Germline V gene data show CDR1 as DFQATT and CDR2 as SNEGSKA (reference sequence). The DNA for the CDR3 is TGCAGTGCTAGAGATCGGGGACGAGTAAACACCATATATTTT. Its protein product is CSARDRGRVNTIYF.

This clonotype was counted between two and nine times. The rearrangement uses TRBV27 and TRBJ1-2; 7 positions agree with TRBD1. From germline, CDR1 is MNHEY and CDR2 SMNVEV (reference sequence). V was pared by 6 bases and J by 4 bases, with 11 bases of the junction left unmatched. The CDR3 spans 15 residues. The CDR3 DNA is TGTGCCAGCAGCCCCGACAGGGTCCGTGCCTATGGCTACACCTTC. It is translated as CASSPDRVRAYGYTF.

The gene calls are TRBV4-3 and TRBJ1-6; D uncertain. Between the trimmed V and J ends, which lost 2 bases and 7 bases, there was a span of 21 bases. In germline, CDR1 is LGHNA, CDR2 YSLEER. The CDR3 sequence is 18 residues long. The CDR3 spells CASSQQTKGGGSNSPLHF. CDR3 sequence (DNA): TGCGCCAGCAGCCAACAAACCAAAGGAGGAGGGAGCAATTCACCCCTCCACTTT.

This clonotype was observed a handful of times. The rearrangement joins TRBV6-9 to TRBJ1-6, with TRBD1 as a possible D gene (5 bases). CDR1 is MNHGY and CDR2 is SVAAGI in the germline V gene. V was shortened by 0 bases and J by 12 bases, with 33 bases between the two germline ends. The CDR3 loop spans 21 amino acids. CDR3: CASSYSPPGPGPPNTDEPLHF. The CDR3 nucleotides are TGTGCCAGCAGTTATTCCCCACCGGGCCCAGGGCCCCCTAATACTGATGAACCCCTCCACTTT.

This sequence joins TRBV19 and TRBJ2-1, with D unresolved. Trimming took 7 bases from V and 4 from J, leaving 14 bases between them. CDR3 length equals 14 residues. The germline gives CDR1 LNHDA, CDR2 SQIVND (reference sequence). CDR3 sequence: CASTRSHSYNEQFF. CDR3 nucleotide sequence: TGTGCCAGTACCAGGAGCCACTCATACAATGAGCAGTTCTTC.

This clonotype was picked up one time. This could be a read error, since a much larger clone is one nucleotide away. The chain has TRBV2 and TRBJ1-2; D uncertain. The CDR3 length is 13 residues. CDR1 SNHLY and CDR2 FYNNEI come from the germline V gene. CDR3 DNA: TGTGCCTGCAGTCTTGACGGCGGCTATGGCTACACCTTC. The encoded protein is CACSLDGGYGYTF.

The J gene is TRBJ1-1, the V gene TRBV3-1; no clear D gene. CDR1 is LGHDT and CDR2 is YNNKEL in the germline V gene (reference sequence). This CDR3 contains 11 residues. Trimming removed 1 base at V and 8 bases at J, with 5 bases between. CDR3 DNA: TGTGCCAGCAGCCAAGCCCGAGAAGCTTTCTTT. Its protein is CASSQAREAFF. The full variable domain, its missing parts supplied by reference TRBV3-1 and TRBJ1-1, is DTAVSQTPKYLVTQMGNDKSIKCEQNLGHDTMYWYKQDSKKFLKIMFSYNNKELIINETVPNRFSPKSPDKAHLNLHINSLELGDSAVYFCASSQAREAFFGQGTRLTVV.

V usage is TRBV6-4 and J usage is TRBJ2-2; D gene uncertain. Germline-derived CDR1 and CDR2 are MRHNA and SNTAGT. This CDR3 is built from 16 residues. V lost 2 bases, J lost 6 bases, and 16 bases lay in between. This CDR3 reads CASSDTYSPGSGELFF. DNA of the CDR3: TGTGCCAGCAGTGACACCTACTCCCCGGGCTCCGGGGAGCTGTTTTTT.

This clonotype was seen many times. The chain uses TRBV3-1 and TRBJ2-7, with D perhaps matching TRBD1 (6 bases). The ends were cut back, 4 bases at V and 1 base at J, with 11 bases in the middle. CDR1 and CDR2 (germline): LGHDT, YNNKEL (reference sequence). CDR3 size: 14 residues. The CDR3 here is CASSPMGQSYEQYF. The CDR3 region has the DNA TGTGCCAGCAGCCCGATGGGACAATCCTACGAGCAGTACTTC.

The table lists this clonotype with a few counts. The chain uses TRBV11-2 and TRBJ2-6; TRBD2 agrees at 14 bases. Germline values: CDR1 SGHAT, CDR2 FQNNGV. With V trimmed by 0 bases and J by 2 bases, 3 bases remained unmatched. The CDR3 extends over 19 amino acids. CDR3 in DNA: TGTGCCAGCAGCTTAGAGCCGGGACTAGCGGGGGCTGGGGCCAACGTCCTGACTTTC. It is translated as CASSLEPGLAGAGANVLTF.

This clonotype has a count of ten or more. V is TRBV27 and J is TRBJ1-2; D gene unclear. CDR1 and CDR2 (germline): MNHEY, SMNVEV (reference sequence). Trimming stripped 4 bases from V and 8 bases from J, with 8 bases between. CDR3 size: 11 residues. CDR3 DNA: TGTGCCAGCAGTTCGATGGGAGGCTACACCTTC. Protein sequence: CASSSMGGYTF.